This T cell receptor (beta chain) was captured by sequencing in a study of early T cells in non-severe SARS-CoV-2 infection. Whole-study context: Bulk RNA isolated from unsorted whole blood underwent sequencing; chains were not paired.

One entry per CDR3 protein results from TCRdb running MiXCR on the 5' RACE reads. The sample yields 55,000 to 65,000 distinct CDR3 sequences, around 16% seen once. This clonotype was observed a few times. The TCR sequence derives from an adult who was a healthcare worker with PCR-confirmed SARS-CoV-2 infection or an uninfected control (not recorded which). The specimen comprised whole blood, sampled at baseline.

The CDR3 DNA sequence: TGCGCCAGCAGCCCCTACAGGGCCACCGGGGAGCTGTTTTTT. It is translated as CASSPYRATGELFF. The chain recombines TRBV5-1 with TRBJ2-2; perhaps TRBD1 as D (6 bases). The ends were cut back, 4 bases at V and 4 bases at J, with 11 bases in the middle. The CDR3 consists of 14 residues. Germline V lookup: CDR1 SGHRS, CDR2 YFSETQ. Combining the CDR3 with reference TRBV5-1 and TRBJ2-2 gives the whole variable domain KAGVTQTPRYLIKTRGQQVTLSCSPISGHRSVSWYQQTPGQGLQFLFEYFSETQRNKGNFPGRFSGRQFSNSRSEMNVSTLELGDSALYLCASSPYRATGELFFGEGSRLTVL.